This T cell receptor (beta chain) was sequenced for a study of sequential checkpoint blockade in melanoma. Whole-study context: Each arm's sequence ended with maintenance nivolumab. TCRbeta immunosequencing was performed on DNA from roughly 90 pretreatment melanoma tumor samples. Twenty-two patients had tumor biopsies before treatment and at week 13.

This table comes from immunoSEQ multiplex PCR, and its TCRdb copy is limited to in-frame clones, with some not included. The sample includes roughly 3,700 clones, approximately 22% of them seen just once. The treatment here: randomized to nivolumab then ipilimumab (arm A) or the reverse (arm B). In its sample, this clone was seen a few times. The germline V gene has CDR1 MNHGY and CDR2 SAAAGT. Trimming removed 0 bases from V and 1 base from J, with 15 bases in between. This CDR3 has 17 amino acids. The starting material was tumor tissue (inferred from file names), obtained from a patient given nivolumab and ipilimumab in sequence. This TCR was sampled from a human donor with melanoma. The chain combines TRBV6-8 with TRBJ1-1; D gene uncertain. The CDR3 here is CASSYSREQIGNTEAFF. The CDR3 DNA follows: TGTGCCAGCAGTTACTCTCGGGAACAAATCGGGAACACTGAAGCTTTCTTT.